Sequencing of this T cell receptor beta chain was carried out in a study of cytomegalovirus exposure and HLA in healthy donors. The primer mix had 60 Vbeta and 13 Jbeta primers. Profiling relied on immunoSEQ multiplex PCR, and the TCRdb table lists in-frame clones only, not all of them. The sample lists fewer than 70,000 clones, about 73% seen once, with 9.5% to 12% in the top ten. Sampled while nominally healthy, donors likely had unrecorded immune exposures. Study-level results: Later analysis identified a missense DCLRE1C variant that was linked to TCR beta V- and J-gene trimming. Most likely, a cluster of highly shared sequence variants arose as a sequencing artifact.

This clone was observed once. The antigen is not known. CDR1 and CDR2 from the germline V gene are SGHDN and FVKESK. CDR3 length equals 16 residues. V was clipped by 4 bases and J by 1 base; unmatched bases: 8. The chain links TRBV14 to TRBJ1-1, with 8 bases matching TRBD1. Sequenced material: PBMCs. The TCR was taken from a woman in her thirties in good health and CMV-seronegative. CDR3 protein: CASSRLQGEGNTEAFF. The CDR3 DNA reads as TGTGCCAGCAGCCGGCTACAGGGGGAAGGGAACACTGAAGCTTTCTTT.